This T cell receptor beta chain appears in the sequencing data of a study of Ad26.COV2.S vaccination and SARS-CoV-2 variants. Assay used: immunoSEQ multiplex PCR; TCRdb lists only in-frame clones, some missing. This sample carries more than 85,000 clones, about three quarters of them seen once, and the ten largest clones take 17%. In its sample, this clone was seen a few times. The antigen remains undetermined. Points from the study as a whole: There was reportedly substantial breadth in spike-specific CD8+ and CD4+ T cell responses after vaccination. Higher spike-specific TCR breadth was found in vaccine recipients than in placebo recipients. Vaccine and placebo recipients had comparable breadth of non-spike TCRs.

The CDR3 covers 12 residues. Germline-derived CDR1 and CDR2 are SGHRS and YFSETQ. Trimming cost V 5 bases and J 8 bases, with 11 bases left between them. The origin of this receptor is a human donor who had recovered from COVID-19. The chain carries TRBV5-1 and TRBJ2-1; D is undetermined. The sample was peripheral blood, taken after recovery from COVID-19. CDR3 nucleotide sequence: TGCGCCAGCAGTCCCACAGCTGATGAGCAGTTCTTC. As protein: CASSPTADEQFF.